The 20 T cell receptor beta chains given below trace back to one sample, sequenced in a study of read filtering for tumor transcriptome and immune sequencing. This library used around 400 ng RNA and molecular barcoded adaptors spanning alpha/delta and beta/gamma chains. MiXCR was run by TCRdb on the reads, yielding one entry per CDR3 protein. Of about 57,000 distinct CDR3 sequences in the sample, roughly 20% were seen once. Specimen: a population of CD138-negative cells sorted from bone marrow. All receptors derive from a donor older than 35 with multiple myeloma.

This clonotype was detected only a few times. The CDR3, as DNA: TGCAGCGTTGTACTGGCGGGAGGATCGAACACCGGGGAGCTGTTTTTT. It encodes CSVVLAGGSNTGELFF. The rearrangement links TRBV29-1 to TRBJ2-2; TRBD2 aligns across 8 bases. J was trimmed by 0 bases and V by 4 bases; bases with no gene match: 7. Germline CDR1 SQVTM, CDR2 ANQGSEA. The CDR3 totals 16 residues.

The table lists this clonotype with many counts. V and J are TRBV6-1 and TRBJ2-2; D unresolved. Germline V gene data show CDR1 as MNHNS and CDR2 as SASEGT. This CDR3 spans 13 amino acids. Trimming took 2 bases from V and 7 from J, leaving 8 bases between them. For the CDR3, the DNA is TGTGCCAGCAGTGAATTAATGGGCGGGGAGCTGTTTTTT. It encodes CASSELMGGELFF.

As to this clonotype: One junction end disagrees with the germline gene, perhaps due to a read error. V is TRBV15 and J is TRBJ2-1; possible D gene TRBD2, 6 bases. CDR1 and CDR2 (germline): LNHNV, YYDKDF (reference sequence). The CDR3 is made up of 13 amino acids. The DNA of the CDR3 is TGTCCCACCAGCAGAGGCGGGGTTCATGGGCAGTTCTTC. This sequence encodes CPTSRGGVHGQFF.

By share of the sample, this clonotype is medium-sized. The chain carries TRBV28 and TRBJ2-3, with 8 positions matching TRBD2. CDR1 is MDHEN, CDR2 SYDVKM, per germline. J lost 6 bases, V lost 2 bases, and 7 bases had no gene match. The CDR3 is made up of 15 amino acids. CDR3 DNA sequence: TGTGCCAGCAGTTTAGGAGCGGGGGAGGAGGATACGCAGTATTTT. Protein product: CASSLGAGEEDTQYF.

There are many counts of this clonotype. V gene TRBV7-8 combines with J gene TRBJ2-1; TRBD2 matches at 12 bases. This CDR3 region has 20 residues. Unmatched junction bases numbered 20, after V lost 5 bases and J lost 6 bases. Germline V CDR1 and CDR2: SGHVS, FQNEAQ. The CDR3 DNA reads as TGTGCCAGCAGCCTACCCCCAGGACTAGCGGGGCCCTCCTTCTCCAATGAGCAGTTCTTC. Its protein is CASSLPPGLAGPSFSNEQFF.

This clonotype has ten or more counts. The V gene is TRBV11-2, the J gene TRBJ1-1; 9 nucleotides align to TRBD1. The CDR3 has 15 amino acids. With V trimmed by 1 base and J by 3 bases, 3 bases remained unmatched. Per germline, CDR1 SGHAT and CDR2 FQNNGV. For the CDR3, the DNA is TGTGCCAGCAGCTTAGGTGGGACAGGGCACACTGAAGCTTTCTTT. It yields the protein CASSLGGTGHTEAFF.

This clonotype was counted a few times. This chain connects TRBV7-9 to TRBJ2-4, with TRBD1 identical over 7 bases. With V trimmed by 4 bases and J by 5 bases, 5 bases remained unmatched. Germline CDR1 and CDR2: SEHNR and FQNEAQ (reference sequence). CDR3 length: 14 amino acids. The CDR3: CASSSTGVENIQYF. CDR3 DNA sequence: TGTGCCAGCAGCTCAACAGGGGTCGAAAACATTCAGTACTTC.

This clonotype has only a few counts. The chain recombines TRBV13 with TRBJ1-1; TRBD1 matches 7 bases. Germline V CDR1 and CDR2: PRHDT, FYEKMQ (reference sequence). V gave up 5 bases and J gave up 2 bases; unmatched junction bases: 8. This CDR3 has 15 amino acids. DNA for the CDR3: TGTGCCAGCAGCCCCCGGACAGGATCAAACACTGAAGCTTTCTTT. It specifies CASSPRTGSNTEAFF.

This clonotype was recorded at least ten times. For the CDR3, the DNA is TGCGCCAGCAGCGTCCAGACAGGGGGCTCCTACGAGCAGTACTTC. This encodes CASSVQTGGSYEQYF. V is TRBV5-1 and J is TRBJ2-7, with TRBD1 matching over 9 bases. Germline trimming cut 4 bases from V and 0 bases from J; bases unmatched to any gene: 5. Looked up from germline, CDR1 is SGHRS and CDR2 is YFSETQ. CDR3 length equals 15 residues.

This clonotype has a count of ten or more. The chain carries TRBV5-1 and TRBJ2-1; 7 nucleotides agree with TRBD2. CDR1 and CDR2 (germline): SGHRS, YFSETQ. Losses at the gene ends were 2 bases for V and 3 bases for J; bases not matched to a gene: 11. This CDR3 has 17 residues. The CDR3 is CASSLYVGGGVYNEQFF. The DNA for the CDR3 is TGCGCCAGCAGCTTATATGTTGGGGGGGGGGTCTACAATGAGCAGTTCTTC.

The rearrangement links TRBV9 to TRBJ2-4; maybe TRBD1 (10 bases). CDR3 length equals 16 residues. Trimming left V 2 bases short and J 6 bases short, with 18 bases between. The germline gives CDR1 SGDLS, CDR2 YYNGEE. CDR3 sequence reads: CASSVTGGGGANIQYF. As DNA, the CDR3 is TGTGCCAGCAGCGTGACAGGGGGCGGGGGGGCAAACATTCAGTACTTC.

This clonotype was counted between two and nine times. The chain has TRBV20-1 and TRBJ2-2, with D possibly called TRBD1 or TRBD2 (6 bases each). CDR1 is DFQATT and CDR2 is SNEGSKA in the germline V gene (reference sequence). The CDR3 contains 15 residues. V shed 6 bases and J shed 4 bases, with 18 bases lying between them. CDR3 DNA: TGCAGTGCCCGAGGGGGGTATACGGGCACCGGGGAGCTGTTTTTT. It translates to CSARGGYTGTGELFF.

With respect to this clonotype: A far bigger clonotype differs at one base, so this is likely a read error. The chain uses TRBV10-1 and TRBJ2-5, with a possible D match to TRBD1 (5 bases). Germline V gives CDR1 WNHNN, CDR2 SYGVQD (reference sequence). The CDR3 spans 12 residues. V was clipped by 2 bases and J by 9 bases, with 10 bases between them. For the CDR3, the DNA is TGCGCCAGCAGTGAGCAAGGCAGGGCCCAGTACTTC. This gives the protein CASSEQGRAQYF.

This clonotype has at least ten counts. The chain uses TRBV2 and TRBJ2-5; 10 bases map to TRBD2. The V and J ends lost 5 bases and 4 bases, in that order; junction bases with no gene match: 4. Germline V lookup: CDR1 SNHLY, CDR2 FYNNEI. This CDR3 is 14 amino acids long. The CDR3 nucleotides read TGTGCCAGCAGTAGCGGGGGGGCCGGAGAGACCCAGTACTTC. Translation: CASSSGGAGETQYF.

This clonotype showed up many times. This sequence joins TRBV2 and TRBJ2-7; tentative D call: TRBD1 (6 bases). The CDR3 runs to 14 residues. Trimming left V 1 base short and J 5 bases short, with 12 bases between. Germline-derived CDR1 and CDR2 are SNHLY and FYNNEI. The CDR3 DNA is TGTGCCAGCAGTGAAGTGAAGGGGGTCCACGAGCAGTACTTC. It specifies CASSEVKGVHEQYF.

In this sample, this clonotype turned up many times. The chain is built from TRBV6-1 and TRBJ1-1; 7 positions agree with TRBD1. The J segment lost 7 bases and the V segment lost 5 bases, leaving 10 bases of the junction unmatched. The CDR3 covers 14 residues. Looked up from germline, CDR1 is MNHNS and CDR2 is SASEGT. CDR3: CASSPSGGGREAFF. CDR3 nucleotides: TGTGCCAGCAGTCCCTCAGGGGGGGGACGTGAAGCTTTCTTT.

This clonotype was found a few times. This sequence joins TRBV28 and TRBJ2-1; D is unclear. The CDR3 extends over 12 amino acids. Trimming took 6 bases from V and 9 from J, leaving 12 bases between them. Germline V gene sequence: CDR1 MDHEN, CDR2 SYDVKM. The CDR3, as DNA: TGTGCCAGCAGGCCCGCCAGTCTTGAGCAGTTCTTC. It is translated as CASRPASLEQFF.

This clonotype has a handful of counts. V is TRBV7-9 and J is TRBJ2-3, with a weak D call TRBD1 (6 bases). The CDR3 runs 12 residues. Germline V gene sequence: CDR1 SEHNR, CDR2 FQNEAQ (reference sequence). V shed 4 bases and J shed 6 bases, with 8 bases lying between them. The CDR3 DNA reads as TGTGCCAGCAGCTCAGGGGTGGATACGCAGTATTTT. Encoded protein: CASSSGVDTQYF.

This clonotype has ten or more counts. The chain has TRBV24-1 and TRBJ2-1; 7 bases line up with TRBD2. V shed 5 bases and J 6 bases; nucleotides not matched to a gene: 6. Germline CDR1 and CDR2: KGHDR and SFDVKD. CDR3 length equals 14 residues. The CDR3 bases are TGTGCCACCAGTGCTCTAGCGGAGATCAATGAGCAGTTCTTC. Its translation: CATSALAEINEQFF.

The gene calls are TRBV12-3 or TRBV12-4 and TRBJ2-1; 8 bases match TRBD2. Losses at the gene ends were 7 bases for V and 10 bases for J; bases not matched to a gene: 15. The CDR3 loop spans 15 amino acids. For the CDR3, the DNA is TGTGCCAGCAAAATAACAGGACGGGGGGGCAAAGAGCAGTTCTTC. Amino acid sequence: CASKITGRGGKEQFF.